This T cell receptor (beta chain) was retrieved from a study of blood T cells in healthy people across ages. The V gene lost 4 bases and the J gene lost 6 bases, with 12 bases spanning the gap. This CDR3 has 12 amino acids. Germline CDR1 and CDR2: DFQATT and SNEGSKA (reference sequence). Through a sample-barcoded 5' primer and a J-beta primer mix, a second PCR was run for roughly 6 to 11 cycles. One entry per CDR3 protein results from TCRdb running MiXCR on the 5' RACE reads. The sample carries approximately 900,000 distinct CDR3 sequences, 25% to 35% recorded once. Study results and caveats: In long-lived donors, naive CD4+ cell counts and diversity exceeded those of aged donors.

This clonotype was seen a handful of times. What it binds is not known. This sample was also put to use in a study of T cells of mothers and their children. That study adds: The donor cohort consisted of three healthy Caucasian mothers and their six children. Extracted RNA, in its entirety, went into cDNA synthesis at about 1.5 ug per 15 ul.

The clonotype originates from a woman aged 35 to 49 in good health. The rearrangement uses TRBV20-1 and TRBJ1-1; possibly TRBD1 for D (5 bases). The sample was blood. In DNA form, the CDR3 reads TGCAGTGCTATGAGGGGTCATCCTGAAGCTTTCTTT. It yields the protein CSAMRGHPEAFF.